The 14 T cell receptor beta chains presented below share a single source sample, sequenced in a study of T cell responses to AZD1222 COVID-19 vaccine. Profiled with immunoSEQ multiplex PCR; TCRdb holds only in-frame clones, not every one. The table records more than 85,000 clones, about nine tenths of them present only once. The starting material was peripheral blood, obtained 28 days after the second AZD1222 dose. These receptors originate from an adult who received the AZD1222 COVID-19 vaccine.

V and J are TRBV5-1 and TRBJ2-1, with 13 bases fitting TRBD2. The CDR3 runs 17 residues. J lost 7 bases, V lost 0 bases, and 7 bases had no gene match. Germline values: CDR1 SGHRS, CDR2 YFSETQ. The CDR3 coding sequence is TGCGCCAGCAGCTTGGCGACTAGCGGGAGGAGGGGAAATGAGCAGTTCTTC. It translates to CASSLATSGRRGNEQFF.

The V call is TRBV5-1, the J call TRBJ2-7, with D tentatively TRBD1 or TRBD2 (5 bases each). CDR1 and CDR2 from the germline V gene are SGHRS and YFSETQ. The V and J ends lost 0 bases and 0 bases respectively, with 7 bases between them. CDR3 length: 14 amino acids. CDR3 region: CASSLGGVSYEQYF. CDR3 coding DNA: TGCGCCAGCAGCTTGGGAGGGGTCTCCTACGAGCAGTACTTC.

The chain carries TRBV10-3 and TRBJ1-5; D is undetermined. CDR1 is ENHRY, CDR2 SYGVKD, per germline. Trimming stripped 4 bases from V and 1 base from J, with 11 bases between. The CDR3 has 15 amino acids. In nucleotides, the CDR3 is TGTGCCATCAGTGTCGGGTTTCAGAGCAATCAGCCCCAGCATTTT. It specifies CAISVGFQSNQPQHF.

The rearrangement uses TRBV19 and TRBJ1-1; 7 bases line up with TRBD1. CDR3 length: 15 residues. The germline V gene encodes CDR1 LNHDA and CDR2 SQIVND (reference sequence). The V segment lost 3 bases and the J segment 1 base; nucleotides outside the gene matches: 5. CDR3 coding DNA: TGTGCCAGTAGTATGAAAGGACAGGCGAACACTGAAGCTTTCTTT. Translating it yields CASSMKGQANTEAFF.

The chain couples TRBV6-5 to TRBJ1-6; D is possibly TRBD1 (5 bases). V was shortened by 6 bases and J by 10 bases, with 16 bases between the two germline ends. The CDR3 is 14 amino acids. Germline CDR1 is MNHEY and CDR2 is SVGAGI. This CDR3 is CASSARGSQSPLHF. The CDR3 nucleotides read TGTGCCAGCAGCGCCCGGGGGTCGCAGTCACCCCTCCACTTT.

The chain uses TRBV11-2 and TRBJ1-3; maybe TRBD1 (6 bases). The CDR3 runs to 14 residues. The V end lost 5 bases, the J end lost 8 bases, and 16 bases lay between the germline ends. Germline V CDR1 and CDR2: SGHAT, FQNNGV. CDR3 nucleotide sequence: TGTGCCAGCAGCCCCCAAAGGGGGAGAGACACCATATATTTT. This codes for CASSPQRGRDTIYF.

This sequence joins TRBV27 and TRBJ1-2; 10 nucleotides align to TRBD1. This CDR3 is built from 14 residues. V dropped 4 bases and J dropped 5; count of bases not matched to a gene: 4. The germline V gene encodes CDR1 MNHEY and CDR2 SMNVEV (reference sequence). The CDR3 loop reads CASSWGTGEYGYTF. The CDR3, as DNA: TGTGCCAGCAGTTGGGGGACAGGGGAGTATGGCTACACCTTC.

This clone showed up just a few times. DNA for the CDR3: TGTGCCAGCAGTTTAATGGTAGGGGGGGGAACTTCGCACGAGCAGTACTTC. Protein product: CASSLMVGGGTSHEQYF. The chain joins TRBV28 to TRBJ2-7, with D maybe TRBD2 (7 bases). The CDR3 covers 17 residues. CDR1 and CDR2 from the germline V gene are MDHEN and SYDVKM. V lost 2 bases, J lost 5 bases, and 22 bases lay in between.

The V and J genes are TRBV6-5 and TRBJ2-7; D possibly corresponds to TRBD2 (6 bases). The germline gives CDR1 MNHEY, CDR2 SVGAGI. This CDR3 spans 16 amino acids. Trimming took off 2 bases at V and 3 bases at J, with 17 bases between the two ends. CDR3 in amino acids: CASSYLTGDLLYEQYF. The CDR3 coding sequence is TGTGCCAGCAGTTACCTGACCGGGGACTTACTCTACGAGCAGTACTTC.

Written as DNA, the CDR3 is TGTGCCAGCAGACGACAGGGGGGTGCAACTAATGAAAAACTGTTTTTT. This encodes CASRRQGGATNEKLFF. The rearrangement uses TRBV2 and TRBJ1-4; 9 bases are a match to TRBD1. The CDR3 length is 16 residues. Germline V gene data show CDR1 as SNHLY and CDR2 as FYNNEI. V shed 6 bases and J 0 bases; nucleotides not matched to a gene: 5.

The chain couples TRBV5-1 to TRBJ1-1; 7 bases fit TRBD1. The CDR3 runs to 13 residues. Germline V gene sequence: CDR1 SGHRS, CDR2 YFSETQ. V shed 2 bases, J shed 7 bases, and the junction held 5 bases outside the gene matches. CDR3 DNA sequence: TGCGCCAGCAGCTTTACAGGGGACCGTGAAGCTTTCTTT. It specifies CASSFTGDREAFF.

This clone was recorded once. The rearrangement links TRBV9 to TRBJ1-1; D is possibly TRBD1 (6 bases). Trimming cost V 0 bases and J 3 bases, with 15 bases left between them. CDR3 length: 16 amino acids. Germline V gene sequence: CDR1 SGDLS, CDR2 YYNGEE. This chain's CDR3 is CASSVAGRGTHTEAFF. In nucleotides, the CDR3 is TGTGCCAGCAGCGTAGCGGGCAGGGGAACGCACACTGAAGCTTTCTTT.

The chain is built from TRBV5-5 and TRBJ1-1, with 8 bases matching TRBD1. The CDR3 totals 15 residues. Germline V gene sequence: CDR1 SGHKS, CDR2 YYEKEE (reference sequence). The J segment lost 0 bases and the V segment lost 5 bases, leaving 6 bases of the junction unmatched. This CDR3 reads CASSHVDRVNTEAFF. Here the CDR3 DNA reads TGTGCCAGCAGTCATGTGGACAGGGTGAACACTGAAGCTTTCTTT.

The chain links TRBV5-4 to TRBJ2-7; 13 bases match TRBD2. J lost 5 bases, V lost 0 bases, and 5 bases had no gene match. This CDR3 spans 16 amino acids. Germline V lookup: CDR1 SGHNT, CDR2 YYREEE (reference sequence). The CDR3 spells CASSLVAGLAGDEQYF. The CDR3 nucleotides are TGTGCCAGCAGCTTGGTAGCTGGACTAGCGGGAGACGAGCAGTACTTC.